Presented here are 6 T cell receptor beta chains from one specimen sequenced in a study of cytomegalovirus exposure and HLA in healthy donors. PCR used 60 Vbeta primers and 13 Jbeta primers. Sequencing was performed with immunoSEQ multiplex PCR; in TCRdb, only in-frame clones are kept and a portion is missing. The sample lists 150,000 or so clones; approximately 84% were seen once. The sequenced sample consisted of PBMCs. All receptors come from a woman in her thirties or forties in good health and CMV-seronegative.

This chain joins TRBV20-1 and TRBJ2-4, with D unclear. The V end was cut by 4 bases, the J end by 3 bases, with 4 bases between. Germline V gene data show CDR1 as DFQATT and CDR2 as SNEGSKA (reference sequence). The CDR3 sequence is 11 residues long. The CDR3 sequence is CSAISKNIQYF. The CDR3 DNA sequence: TGCAGTGCTATTAGCAAAAACATTCAGTACTTC.

The chain uses TRBV4-2 and TRBJ1-5; 8 positions match TRBD1. Germline V gene sequence: CDR1 LGHNA, CDR2 YNFKEQ. The CDR3 totals 15 residues. The V segment lost 4 bases and the J segment 4 bases; nucleotides outside the gene matches: 6. The CDR3 DNA follows: TGTGCCAGCAGCCCCGGGACAGGCTTTAATCAGCCCCAGCATTTT. It codes for CASSPGTGFNQPQHF.

The chain combines TRBV7-2 with TRBJ1-4; maybe TRBD1 (5 bases). The V gene lost 3 bases and the J gene lost 4 bases, with 6 bases spanning the gap. CDR1 and CDR2 from the germline V gene are SGHTA and FQGNSA. The CDR3 totals 13 residues. The CDR3 bases are TGTGCCAGCAGCTTCAGGGTTAATGAAAAACTGTTTTTT. Protein product: CASSFRVNEKLFF.

The chain links TRBV5-1 to TRBJ1-3, with D unclear. CDR3 size: 14 residues. The ends were cut back, 4 bases at V and 0 bases at J, with 8 bases in the middle. Germline loops: CDR1 SGHRS, CDR2 YFSETQ. CDR3 nucleotides: TGCGCCAGCAGCCAAGAGTACTCTGGAAACACCATATATTTT. Protein product: CASSQEYSGNTIYF.

The V and J genes are TRBV2 and TRBJ1-1; no reliable D call. This CDR3 has 14 residues. With 4 bases removed from V and 1 base from J, the gap between germline ends came to 10 bases. Germline V gene lookup returns CDR1 SNHLY and CDR2 FYNNEI. The CDR3: CASSAPAGNTEAFF. The DNA for the CDR3 is TGTGCCAGCAGTGCACCTGCAGGGAACACTGAAGCTTTCTTT. The full variable domain, in which reference TRBV2 and TRBJ1-1 provide the parts outside the CDR3, is EPEVTQTPSHQVTQMGQEVILRCVPISNHLYFYWYRQILGQKVEFLVSFYNNEISEKSEIFDDQFSVERPDGSNFTLKIRSTKLEDSAMYFCASSAPAGNTEAFFGQGTRLTVV.

CDR3 nucleotide sequence: TGCGCCAGCAGCCAAACACAAACCTTCACAGATACGCAGTATTTT. Translated, it gives CASSQTQTFTDTQYF. The chain carries TRBV4-3 and TRBJ2-3; no firm D call. Trimming removed 2 bases at V and 2 bases at J, with 11 bases between. CDR1 and CDR2 (germline): LGHNA, YSLEER. This CDR3 is built from 15 residues.